These 26 T cell receptor beta chains share one sample of origin, sequenced in a study of identical twins. TCRdb processed the 5' RACE reads anew with MiXCR; each CDR3 protein has one entry. This sample has hundreds of thousands of distinct CDR3 sequences; 20% to 25% occur once, and the top ten carry over 4%. This same sample was also taken into another study, of T cells expressing NK-cell markers.

Sequenced: PBMCs. These receptors originate from a young woman in good health.

This clonotype was seen a handful of times. J is TRBJ2-3 and V is TRBV5-1; D may correspond to TRBD1 or TRBD2 (5 bases each). The CDR3 is 14 residues long. The V gene lost 5 bases and the J gene lost 2 bases, with 12 bases spanning the gap. Per the germline V gene, CDR1 is SGHRS and CDR2 is YFSETQ. The CDR3: CASSNGGATDTQYF. CDR3 in DNA: TGCGCCAGCAGTAATGGGGGAGCCACAGATACGCAGTATTTT. Full variable domain (outside the CDR3, taken from reference TRBV5-1 and TRBJ2-3): KAGVTQTPRYLIKTRGQQVTLSCSPISGHRSVSWYQQTPGQGLQFLFEYFSETQRNKGNFPGRFSGRQFSNSRSEMNVSTLELGDSALYLCASSNGGATDTQYFGPGTRLTVL.

This clonotype was counted ten times or more. This chain links TRBV5-1 with TRBJ1-1, with D maybe TRBD1 (6 bases). This CDR3 contains 14 residues. The germline V gene has CDR1 SGHRS and CDR2 YFSETQ. The V and J ends lost 0 bases and 1 base respectively, with 7 bases between them. CDR3 nucleotides: TGCGCCAGCAGCTTGGAGGGACAGAACACTGAAGCTTTCTTT. Translation: CASSLEGQNTEAFF.

V gene TRBV27 combines with J gene TRBJ1-3; D may be TRBD1 (6 bases). Germline CDR1 MNHEY, CDR2 SMNVEV (reference sequence). The CDR3 length is 15 residues. Trimming pared 5 bases from V and 4 bases from J, leaving 15 bases between. For the CDR3, the DNA is TGTGCCAGCAGTCCAACAGGGTTTAGGGGAAACACCATATATTTT. Protein sequence: CASSPTGFRGNTIYF.

The chain links TRBV7-2 to TRBJ2-1; maybe TRBD1 (6 bases). Germline V lookup: CDR1 SGHTA, CDR2 FQGNSA. Trimming left V 5 bases short and J 10 bases short, with 15 bases between. The CDR3 runs 13 residues. The CDR3 nucleotides are TGTGCCAGCAGCGCTTACAGGGAAGGCGAGCAGTTCTTC. This sequence encodes CASSAYREGEQFF.

The J gene is TRBJ1-5, the V gene TRBV20-1; the match to TRBD1 covers 7 bases. CDR1 is DFQATT and CDR2 is SNEGSKA in the germline V gene (reference sequence). Germline trimming cut 3 bases from V and 6 bases from J; bases unmatched to any gene: 2. There are 12 residues in the CDR3. The CDR3: CSARTGIQPQHF. The CDR3 nucleotides are TGCAGTGCTAGGACAGGGATTCAGCCCCAGCATTTT.

A few counts support this clonotype. The chain carries TRBV18 and TRBJ2-7; D uncertain. CDR1 is KGHSH and CDR2 is LQKENI in the germline V gene. The CDR3 spans 12 residues. Trimming cost V 3 bases and J 3 bases, with 6 bases left between them. The CDR3 DNA is TGTGCCAGCTCACCGGTGGACTACGAGCAGTACTTC. Translated, it gives CASSPVDYEQYF. Full variable domain (remainder filled in from reference TRBV18 and TRBJ2-7): NAGVMQNPRHLVRRRGQEARLRCSPMKGHSHVYWYRQLPEEGLKFMVYLQKENIIDESGMPKERFSAEFPKEGPSILRIQQVVRGDSAAYFCASSPVDYEQYFGPGTRLTVT.

This clonotype was seen only a few times. V is TRBV29-1 and J is TRBJ1-2; TRBD1 matches at 7 bases. The CDR3 covers 14 residues. Germline values: CDR1 SQVTM, CDR2 ANQGSEA. The J segment lost 3 bases and the V segment lost 1 base, leaving 5 bases of the junction unmatched. Here the CDR3 reads CSVEGSGGDYGYTF. Written as DNA, the CDR3 is TGCAGCGTTGAAGGGTCAGGGGGTGACTATGGCTACACCTTC.

The chain has TRBV20-1 and TRBJ2-3, with 12 bases that match TRBD2. With 4 bases clipped from V and 2 bases from J, the junction kept 4 bases outside the gene matches. The V gene's germline CDR1 is DFQATT and CDR2 SNEGSKA (reference sequence). The CDR3 contains 15 residues. The CDR3 DNA follows: TGCAGTGCTACCACTAGCGGGGGGTCCACAGATACGCAGTATTTT. It specifies CSATTSGGSTDTQYF.

This chain uses TRBV4-3 with TRBJ2-1; weak D call: TRBD1 (5 bases). The germline V gene encodes CDR1 LGHNA and CDR2 YSLEER. The CDR3 covers 16 residues. Trimming shortened V by 2 bases and J by 2 bases, and 13 bases separated the two germline ends. CDR3 protein: CASSQMMLGPYNEQFF. CDR3 coding DNA: TGCGCCAGCAGCCAAATGATGCTGGGGCCCTACAATGAGCAGTTCTTC.

This clonotype has just a few counts. The rearrangement uses TRBV20-1 and TRBJ2-3, with 7 bases aligning to TRBD2. The CDR3 sequence is 15 residues long. The germline V gene has CDR1 DFQATT and CDR2 SNEGSKA (reference sequence). V shed 5 bases and J 2 bases; nucleotides not matched to a gene: 10. The CDR3 bases are TGCAGTGCTGGGAAAGCTAGCGGATACACAGATACGCAGTATTTT. Translating it yields CSAGKASGYTDTQYF.

This clonotype has more than one count but fewer than ten. The rearrangement uses TRBV7-9 and TRBJ2-1; 14 bases align to TRBD2. V shed 4 bases and J 10 bases; nucleotides not matched to a gene: 12. The CDR3 totals 17 residues. CDR1 is SEHNR and CDR2 is FQNEAQ in the germline V gene (reference sequence). CDR3 sequence: CASSSTGLAGGRWEQFF. CDR3 DNA: TGTGCCAGCAGCTCGACCGGACTAGCGGGAGGTCGCTGGGAGCAGTTCTTC.

This CDR3 is CASSEGWVYGYTF. DNA of the CDR3: TGTGCCAGCAGTGAAGGGTGGGTCTATGGCTACACCTTC. The chain couples TRBV6-1 to TRBJ1-2; D is unclear. Between the trimmed V and J ends, which lost 1 base and 4 bases, there was a span of 7 bases. This CDR3 has 13 residues. Germline lookup yields CDR1 MNHNS and CDR2 SASEGT.

The V call is TRBV12-3 or TRBV12-4, the J call TRBJ1-1; D may be TRBD1 (5 bases). V was cut by 10 bases and J by 3 bases, with 12 bases left in between. The CDR3 has 12 residues. This CDR3 is CAIMDTYTEAFF. The CDR3 DNA sequence: TGTGCCATCATGGACACCTACACTGAAGCTTTCTTT.

This clonotype was counted between two and nine times. The chain combines TRBV6-1 with TRBJ2-1, with D maybe TRBD1 (6 bases). This CDR3 comprises 14 residues. Trimming shortened V by 6 bases and J by 7 bases, and 16 bases separated the two germline ends. Germline CDR1 MNHNS, CDR2 SASEGT. This chain's CDR3 is CASSHQTGGNEQFF. The CDR3 DNA is TGTGCCAGCAGCCACCAGACAGGCGGAAATGAGCAGTTCTTC.

This clonotype was counted only a few times. The gene calls are TRBV24-1 and TRBJ2-3, with D unresolved. V lost 4 bases to trimming and J lost 3 bases, with 13 bases between them. The germline CDR1 and CDR2 sequences are KGHDR and SFDVKD. The CDR3 is 15 amino acids. The CDR3 nucleotides read TGTGCCACCAGTGACGCCACCCACTCGACAGATACGCAGTATTTT. Protein product: CATSDATHSTDTQYF.

This clonotype has a handful of counts. V and J are TRBV6-5 and TRBJ2-3; 16 positions agree with TRBD2. V lost 2 bases, J lost 6 bases, and 11 bases stayed unmatched. Germline loops: CDR1 MNHEY, CDR2 SVGAGI. The CDR3 is made up of 19 amino acids. CDR3 coding DNA: TGTGCCAGCAGTTACATGGGACTAGCGGGGGGGAACCTGGTGGATACGCAGTATTTT. Protein product: CASSYMGLAGGNLVDTQYF.

The DNA for the CDR3 is TGTGCCAGCAGCTCGGTCAGGGTGCAAGAGACCCAGTACTTC. The encoded protein is CASSSVRVQETQYF. The rearrangement joins TRBV7-6 to TRBJ2-5; possible D gene TRBD1, 5 bases. There are 14 residues in the CDR3. Trimming pared 4 bases from V and 2 bases from J, leaving 11 bases between. CDR1 is SGHVS and CDR2 is FNYEAQ in the germline V gene. Combining the CDR3 with reference TRBV7-6 and TRBJ2-5 gives the whole variable domain GAGVSQSPRYKVTKRGQDVALRCDPISGHVSLYWYRQALGQGPEFLTYFNYEAQQDKSGLPNDRFSAERPEGSISTLTIQRTEQRDSAMYRCASSSVRVQETQYFGPGTRLLVL.

This clonotype was found many times. This chain links TRBV6-1 with TRBJ1-2; the match to TRBD1 covers 9 bases. Germline CDR1 is MNHNS and CDR2 is SASEGT. Losses at the gene ends were 5 bases for V and 3 bases for J; bases not matched to a gene: 4. This CDR3 contains 14 residues. The CDR3 reads CASSPGQGDYGYTF. The CDR3, as DNA: TGTGCCAGCAGTCCGGGACAGGGAGACTATGGCTACACCTTC.

The chain recombines TRBV10-3 with TRBJ1-1, with D uncertain. The V gene's germline CDR1 is ENHRY and CDR2 SYGVKD. This CDR3 is 12 amino acids long. V was pared by 9 bases and J by 1 base, with 9 bases between. The CDR3 nucleotides read TGTGCCATTCAGACGGCGAACACTGAAGCTTTCTTT. It is translated as CAIQTANTEAFF.

The sample holds a few counts of this clonotype. The chain is built from TRBV10-3 and TRBJ2-5, with 7 bases fitting TRBD1. Germline lookup yields CDR1 ENHRY and CDR2 SYGVKD. J gave up 2 bases and V 10 bases, and 7 bases lay outside the gene matches. CDR3 length: 13 residues. CDR3 coding DNA: TGTGCCACCTACGACAGGGCTCAAGAGACCCAGTACTTC. Its translation: CATYDRAQETQYF.

V usage is TRBV27 and J usage is TRBJ1-6, with unresolved D. The CDR3 runs to 16 residues. Trimming shortened V by 6 bases and J by 2 bases, and 14 bases separated the two germline ends. Per the germline V gene, CDR1 is MNHEY and CDR2 is SMNVEV (reference sequence). The CDR3 protein is CASSLGEFAYNSPLHF. In DNA form, the CDR3 reads TGTGCCAGCAGCCTAGGAGAGTTTGCCTATAATTCACCCCTCCACTTT.

The chain carries TRBV6-1 and TRBJ2-2; 14 positions match TRBD2. CDR1 and CDR2 (germline): MNHNS, SASEGT. Losses at the gene ends were 6 bases for V and 8 bases for J; bases not matched to a gene: 11. This CDR3 comprises 17 residues. The CDR3, as DNA: TGTGCCAGCAGCCAACACAAGACTAGCGGGGGGGGAGGGGAGCTGTTTTTT. Residues: CASSQHKTSGGGGELFF.

V and J are TRBV20-1 and TRBJ2-1; D is uncertain. The CDR3 covers 14 residues. V was pared by 3 bases and J by 0 bases, with 9 bases between. Germline V CDR1 and CDR2: DFQATT, SNEGSKA (reference sequence). The CDR3 DNA sequence: TGCAGTGCTAGTGAGGCTATCTCCTACAATGAGCAGTTCTTC. Protein: CSASEAISYNEQFF.

A few counts support this clonotype. The chain has TRBV5-1 and TRBJ2-1; unclear D gene. CDR1 and CDR2 (germline): SGHRS, YFSETQ. V lost 6 bases to trimming and J lost 3 bases, with 7 bases between them. CDR3 length equals 12 residues. The CDR3 loop is CASNHLYNEQFF. In DNA form, the CDR3 reads TGCGCCAGCAATCACCTCTACAATGAGCAGTTCTTC.

This clonotype was counted between two and nine times. The genes are TRBV10-3 and TRBJ2-3, with D possibly called TRBD1 or TRBD2 (6 bases each). V lost 3 bases and J 1 base, leaving 14 bases between the germline ends. The CDR3 has 16 amino acids. The germline gives CDR1 ENHRY, CDR2 SYGVKD. CDR3 loop: CAISDWGAGGTDTQYF. The CDR3 nucleotides are TGTGCCATCAGTGACTGGGGGGCCGGGGGCACAGATACGCAGTATTTT.

V is TRBV6-6 and J is TRBJ2-2, with a possible D match to TRBD2 (5 bases). This CDR3 has 13 amino acids. Per germline, CDR1 MNHNY and CDR2 SVGAGI (reference sequence). V shed 10 bases and J shed 6 bases, with 15 bases lying between them. The CDR3, as DNA: TGTGCCACCAGCCCTCGGGGTCCCGGGGAGCTGTTTTTT. Translating gives CATSPRGPGELFF.